This T cell receptor (beta chain) was profiled in a study of T cells in Graves' hyperthyroidism and ophthalmopathy. Amplification targeted TCR beta CDR3 regions from RNA transcripts. First-round RT-PCR of the TCR CDR3 relied on the HTBI primer set. TCRdb processed the multiplex PCR reads anew with MiXCR; each CDR3 protein has one entry. The sample carries about 380,000 distinct CDR3 sequences, 13% recorded once. Germline V lookup: CDR1 SGHNT, CDR2 YENEEA. Trimming shortened V by 4 bases and J by 4 bases, and 14 bases separated the two germline ends. The CDR3 consists of 16 residues. The chain uses TRBV11-3 and TRBJ2-6, with D perhaps assigned TRBD1 or TRBD2 (6 bases each). The sample taken for sequencing was blood. The sequence came from a man aged 25-45 years with Graves' hyperthyroidism that later progressed to Graves' ophthalmopathy. The CDR3 DNA follows: TGTGCCAGCAGCTCCCATCGGGGGCCAGGGGCCAACGTCCTGACTTTC. It is translated as CASSSHRGPGANVLTF.